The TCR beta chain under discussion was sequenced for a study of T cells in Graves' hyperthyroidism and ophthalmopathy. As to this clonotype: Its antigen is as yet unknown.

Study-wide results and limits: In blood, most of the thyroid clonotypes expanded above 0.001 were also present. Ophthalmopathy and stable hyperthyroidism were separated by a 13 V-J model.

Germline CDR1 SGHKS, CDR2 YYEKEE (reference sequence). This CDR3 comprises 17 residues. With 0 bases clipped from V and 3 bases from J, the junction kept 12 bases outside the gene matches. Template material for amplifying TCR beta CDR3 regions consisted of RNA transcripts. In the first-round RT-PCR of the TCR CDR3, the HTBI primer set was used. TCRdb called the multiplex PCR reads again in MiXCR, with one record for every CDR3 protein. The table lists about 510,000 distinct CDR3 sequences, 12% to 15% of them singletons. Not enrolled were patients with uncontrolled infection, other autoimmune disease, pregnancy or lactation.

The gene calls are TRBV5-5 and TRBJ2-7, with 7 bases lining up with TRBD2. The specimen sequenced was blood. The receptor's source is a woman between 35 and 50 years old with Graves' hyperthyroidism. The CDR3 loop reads CASSLANLAVSDYEQYF. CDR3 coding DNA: TGTGCCAGCAGCTTGGCCAATCTAGCGGTTTCGGACTACGAGCAGTACTTC.